The source of this T cell receptor (beta chain) is a study of identical twins. V lost 6 bases to trimming and J lost 3 bases; unmatched junction nucleotides: 9. The CDR3 runs to 16 residues. The study, taken as a whole, reports: Cross-sectional statistical analysis, not tracking of the same donors, underpinned the conclusions. The models gave estimates that fell short of the out-of-frame TCR alpha sharing seen in monozygotic twins. Insertions were fewer in abundant cord blood beta clonotypes, whereas memory repertoires showed none of this pattern. Diverse VJ usage suggested most zero-insertion clonotypes were not invariant T cells.

A single record per CDR3 protein comes from TCRdb applying MiXCR to the 5' RACE reads. The profile covers around 670,000 distinct CDR3 sequences, with 5.5% to 6.5% appearing a single time and approximately 2% taken by the ten largest. In its sample, this clonotype was seen many times. No antigen is known for it. Input material: naive T cells sorted from blood. This clonotype was obtained from a man younger than 35 in good health. The chain carries TRBV12-3 or TRBV12-4 and TRBJ2-1, with TRBD2 matching over 9 bases. This CDR3 reads CASSESGRSLYNEQFF. The CDR3 DNA sequence: TGTGCCAGCAGCGAGAGCGGGAGGTCCCTCTACAATGAGCAGTTCTTC.